This T cell receptor (beta chain) derives from a study of cytomegalovirus exposure and HLA in healthy donors. Germline lookup yields CDR1 SGDLS and CDR2 YYNGEE. The CDR3 is 15 residues long. Trimming took off 0 bases at V and 0 bases at J, with 9 bases between the two ends. With 60 Vbeta and 13 Jbeta primers, the PCR was carried out. Sequencing used immunoSEQ multiplex PCR; TCRdb keeps in-frame clones, though not all of them. This specimen shows under 130,000 clones; the ten leading clones hold 0.55% to 0.6%. The chain is built from TRBV9 and TRBJ1-1; D is ambiguous. The clonotype comes from a man in his forties or fifties in good health and CMV-seronegative. What was sequenced was PBMCs. CDR3 in DNA: TGTGCCAGCAGCGTAGCTGAGGTACTGAACACTGAAGCTTTCTTT. This translates into CASSVAEVLNTEAFF.